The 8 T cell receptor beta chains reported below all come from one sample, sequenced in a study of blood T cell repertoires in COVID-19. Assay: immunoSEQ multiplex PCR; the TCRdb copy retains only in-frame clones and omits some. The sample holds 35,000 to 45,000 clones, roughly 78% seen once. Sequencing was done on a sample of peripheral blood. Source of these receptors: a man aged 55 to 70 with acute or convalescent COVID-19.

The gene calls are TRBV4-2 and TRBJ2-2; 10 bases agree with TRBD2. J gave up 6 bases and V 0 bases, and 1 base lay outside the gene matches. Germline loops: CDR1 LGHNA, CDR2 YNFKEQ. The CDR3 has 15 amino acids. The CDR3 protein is CASSQELAGAGELFF. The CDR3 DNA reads TGTGCCAGCAGCCAAGAGCTAGCGGGAGCCGGGGAGCTGTTTTTT.

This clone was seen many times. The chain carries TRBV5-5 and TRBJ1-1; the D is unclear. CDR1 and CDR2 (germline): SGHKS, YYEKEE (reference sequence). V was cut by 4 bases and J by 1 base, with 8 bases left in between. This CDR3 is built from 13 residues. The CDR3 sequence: CASSLASNTEAFF. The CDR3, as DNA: TGTGCCAGCAGCCTGGCATCGAACACTGAAGCTTTCTTT.

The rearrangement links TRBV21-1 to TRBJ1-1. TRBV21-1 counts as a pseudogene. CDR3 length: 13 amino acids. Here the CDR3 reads CASSKGRYTEAFF. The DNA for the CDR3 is TGTGCCAGCAGCAAAGGTCGGTACACTGAAGCTTTCTTT.

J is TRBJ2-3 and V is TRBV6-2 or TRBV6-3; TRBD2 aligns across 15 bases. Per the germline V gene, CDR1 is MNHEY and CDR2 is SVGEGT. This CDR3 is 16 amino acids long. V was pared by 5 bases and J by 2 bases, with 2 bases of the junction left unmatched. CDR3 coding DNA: TGTGCCAGCAGTGGACTAGCGGGAGGGTCCACAGATACGCAGTATTTT. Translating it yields CASSGLAGGSTDTQYF.

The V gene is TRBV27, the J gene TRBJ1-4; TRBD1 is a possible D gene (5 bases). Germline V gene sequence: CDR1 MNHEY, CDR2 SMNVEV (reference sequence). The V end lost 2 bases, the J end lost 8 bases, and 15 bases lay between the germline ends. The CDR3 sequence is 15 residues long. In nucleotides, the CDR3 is TGTGCCAGCAGTTTAGGGGCCCACGGTTTGGAAAAACTGTTTTTT. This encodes CASSLGAHGLEKLFF.

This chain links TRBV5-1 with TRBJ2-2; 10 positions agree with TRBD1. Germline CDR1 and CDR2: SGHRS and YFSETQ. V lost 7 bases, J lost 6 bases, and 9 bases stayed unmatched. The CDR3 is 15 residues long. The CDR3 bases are TGCGCCAGCTGCCTGACAGGGGGCTTGGCCGGGGAGCTGTTTTTT. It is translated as CASCLTGGLAGELFF.

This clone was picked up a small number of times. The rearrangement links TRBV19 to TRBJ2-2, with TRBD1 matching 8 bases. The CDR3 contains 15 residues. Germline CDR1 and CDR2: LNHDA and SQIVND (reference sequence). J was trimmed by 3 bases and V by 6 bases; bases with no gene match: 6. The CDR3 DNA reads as TGTGCCAGTAGCAGAGCGGACAGGGACACCGGGGAGCTGTTTTTT. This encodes CASSRADRDTGELFF. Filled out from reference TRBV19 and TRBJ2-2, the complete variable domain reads DGGITQSPKYLFRKEGQNVTLSCEQNLNHDAMYWYRQDPGQGLRLIYYSQIVNDFQKGDIAEGYSVSREKKESFPLTVTSAQKNPTAFYLCASSRADRDTGELFFGEGSRLTVL.

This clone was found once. CDR3 residues: CASSRQGDSTDTQYF. As DNA, the CDR3 is TGTGCCAGCAGCAGACAGGGGGATAGCACAGATACGCAGTATTTT. The chain is built from TRBV28 and TRBJ2-3; 9 positions match TRBD1. J was trimmed by 0 bases and V by 6 bases; bases with no gene match: 4. The CDR3 runs 15 residues. Germline CDR1 reads MDHEN; CDR2 reads SYDVKM.